Listed below are T cell receptor beta chains from one sample, sequenced in a study of shared clonotypes between healthy human individuals. Clones were sequenced by immunoSEQ multiplex PCR, and TCRdb holds only the in-frame ones, with some missing. The sample holds roughly 2.1 million clones, roughly 91% seen once. Specimen: naive CD8+ T cells from PBMCs. Receptors were obtained from a young man in good health. Some clones in this sample may be carry-over from other donors' samples. Each CDR3 is given with its conserved first and last residue. The D gene is left open where the match is weak. Clone sizes are given selectively: once, few, many, or a class where the clone is expanded.

V	J	size	D	DNA	CDR3
TRBV27	TRBJ1-1	.	TRBD1	TGTGCCAGCAGTTTGTTAACTACAGGGGGCGGCACTGAAGCTTTCTTT	CASSLLTTGGGTEAFF
TRBV6-1	TRBJ2-4	.	TRBD2	TGTGCCAGCAGTGAAGGGCCTGTTCGACTAGCGGGAGGATCCAAAAACATTCAGTACTTC	CASSEGPVRLAGGSKNIQYF
TRBV7-7	TRBJ2-7	once	.	TGTGCCAGCAGCTTAGCGCCGACAGGACTTTACGAGCAGTACTTC	CASSLAPTGLYEQYF
TRBV15	TRBJ1-1	.	TRBD1	TGTGCCACCAGCAGAGAGATAGGACAGGGACCGGGAACTGAAGCTTTCTTT	CATSREIGQGPGTEAFF
TRBV4-3	TRBJ1-4	.	TRBD1	TGCGCCAGCAGCCTGAAGGGACAGCTTAATGAAAAACTGTTTTTT	CASSLKGQLNEKLFF
TRBV6-5	TRBJ1-4	.	.	TGTGCCAGCAGTTACTCGGCAGGAAGGATAGCGGAAAAACTGTTTTTT	CASSYSAGRIAEKLFF
TRBV28	TRBJ1-1	.	.	TGTGCCAGCAGTCCCCCGACACAATTCAACACTGAAGCTTTCTTT	CASSPPTQFNTEAFF
TRBV29-1	TRBJ2-6	.	.	TGCAGCGTTGAACCTAGCTCTGGGGCCAACGTCCTGACTTTC	CSVEPSSGANVLTF
TRBV4-3	TRBJ2-7	.	.	TGCGCCAGCAGCCAAGAACAGGGTGGGCACGAGCAGTACTTC	CASSQEQGGHEQYF
TRBV7-9	TRBJ2-7	.	TRBD1	TGTGCCAGCAGCGTAGGAGATGGACAGGGGGCTAGGGAGCAGTACTTC	CASSVGDGQGAREQYF
TRBV11-1	TRBJ2-7	.	.	TGTGCCAGCAGCTTAGGACGGCGGGCGTCCACCTACGAGCAGTACTTC	CASSLGRRASTYEQYF
TRBV4-3	TRBJ2-3	.	.	TGCGCCAGCAGCCAAGGGTTGGGTATGGATACGCAGTATTTT	CASSQGLGMDTQYF
TRBV7-9	TRBJ2-5	.	TRBD2	TGTGCCAGCAGCCCCGCTAGCGGACAAGAGACCCAGTACTTC	CASSPASGQETQYF
TRBV27	TRBJ2-7	.	.	TGTGCCAGCAGTTCAGCGGATAGCTCCTACGAGCAGTACTTC	CASSSADSSYEQYF
TRBV27	TRBJ1-4	.	.	TGTGCCAGCAGGCCGGGGGGGTCTAATGAAAAACTGTTTTTT	CASRPGGSNEKLFF
TRBV6-5	TRBJ1-1	.	TRBD1	TGTGCCAGCAGTTTACAGGGGGCTAGGGGTAACACTGAAGCTTTCTTT	CASSLQGARGNTEAFF
TRBV9	TRBJ2-1	.	.	TGTGCCAGCAGCCCGGGCCGACTGACCTACAATGAGCAGTTCTTC	CASSPGRLTYNEQFF
TRBV7-8	TRBJ2-6	.	.	TGTGCCAGCAGCGGTAGGCTCATGCCCTCTGGGGCCAACGTCCTGACTTTC	CASSGRLMPSGANVLTF
TRBV29-1	TRBJ2-5	.	TRBD1	TGCAGCGCCTACAGGGGGCGAGTACGAGAGACCCAGTACTTC	CSAYRGRVRETQYF
TRBV4-1	TRBJ2-2	.	TRBD2	TGCGCCAGCAGCCAAGAGTGGGCAGTGCTAGCGGGAAGTGCCGGGGAGCTGTTTTTT	CASSQEWAVLAGSAGELFF
TRBV21-1	TRBJ2-7	.	.	TGTGCCAGCAGCAAAGGGAAGGAGGCGCGGGAGATCGCCTACGAGCAGTACTTC	CASSKGKEAREIAYEQYF
TRBV27	TRBJ2-7	.	TRBD2	TGTGCCAGCAGTTTATTCGAGACTTTCGGGGGGGGACTACACTACGAGCAGTACTTC	CASSLFETFGGGLHYEQYF
TRBV4-1	TRBJ2-1	.	TRBD2	TGCGCCAGCAGCCAAGATTTAAGGCTAGCGGGATTTTACAATGAGCAGTTCTTC	CASSQDLRLAGFYNEQFF
TRBV25-1	TRBJ2-3	.	.	TGTGCCAGCAGTGAATCGTCGGAGAGGGGCACAGATACGCAGTATTTT	CASSESSERGTDTQYF
TRBV10-3	TRBJ2-7	.	TRBD1	TGTGCCATCAGTGAGATACAGGGGCCCAACGAGCAGTACTTC	CAISEIQGPNEQYF
TRBV27	TRBJ2-5	.	TRBD2	TGTGCCAGCAGTCCCCGGCCCCGACTAGCGGGCCTCCAAGAGACCCAGTACTTC	CASSPRPRLAGLQETQYF
TRBV28	TRBJ2-7	.	.	TGTGCCAGCAGTTCCATCTACGAGCAGTACTTC	CASSSIYEQYF
TRBV7-8	TRBJ2-5	.	TRBD2	TGTGCCAGCAGCGCCAGACTAGCGGGGATCCAAGAGACCCAGTACTTC	CASSARLAGIQETQYF
TRBV7-9	TRBJ2-7	.	TRBD1	TGTGCCAGCAGCCAAGACAGGGGCTACGAGCAGTACTTC	CASSQDRGYEQYF
TRBV7-8	TRBJ1-5	.	TRBD1	TGTGCCAGCAGCTTAGGGCTTACAGGGGATGGTTTCCGCAATCAGCCCCAGCATTTT	CASSLGLTGDGFRNQPQHF
TRBV27	TRBJ2-7	.	TRBD2	TGTGCCAGCAGTTTATCGGGAGGACTAGCGGGAGGGCCGGGGGCGTACGAGCAGTACTTC	CASSLSGGLAGGPGAYEQYF
TRBV10-3	TRBJ2-5	.	.	TGTGCCATCAGTGGTCTGCCAGGGAGTAGAGAGACCCAGTACTTC	CAISGLPGSRETQYF
TRBV7-9	TRBJ2-7	.	TRBD2	TGTGCCAGCAGCTTAGATGGGGGGGTCGAGCAGTACTTC	CASSLDGGVEQYF
TRBV4-1	TRBJ2-4	.	.	TGCGCCAGCAGCCAACTCAGAGGTCTAGCCAAAAACATTCAGTACTTC	CASSQLRGLAKNIQYF
TRBV28	TRBJ1-1	few	.	TGTGCCAGCAGATTGGGACCTCCTGGCACTGAAGCTTTCTTT	CASRLGPPGTEAFF
TRBV28	TRBJ2-3	once	TRBD2	TGTGCCAGCAGTGTCGGGACTAGATTGAGGGTTTTAGCGACGCAGTATTTT	CASSVGTRLRVLATQYF
TRBV2	TRBJ2-1	.	TRBD2	TGTGCCAGCAGTGGGACTAGCGGTCCCAGCTCCTACAATGAGCAGTTCTTC	CASSGTSGPSSYNEQFF
TRBV6-4	TRBJ2-1	.	TRBD2	TGTGCCAGCAGTGAATCGCTAGCGGACTACAATGAGCAGTTCTTC	CASSESLADYNEQFF
TRBV7-9	TRBJ2-5	.	TRBD2	TGTGCCAGCAGCTTAGCGACTAGCGGTTTGGAAGAGACCCAGTACTTC	CASSLATSGLEETQYF
TRBV27	TRBJ2-1	once	TRBD2	TGTGCCAGCAGTTACAAGGGAGGGCGGTCCTACAATGAGCAGTTCTTC	CASSYKGGRSYNEQFF
TRBV28	TRBJ1-3	.	.	TGTGCCAGCAGTTTGAGAGCCGCACTCTCTGGAAACACCATATATTTT	CASSLRAALSGNTIYF
TRBV28	TRBJ2-1	.	.	TGTGCCAGCAGCCCGGGGACGACGGGTATCCATGAGCAGTTCTTC	CASSPGTTGIHEQFF
TRBV28	TRBJ2-7	.	.	TGTGCCAGCAGTTTACCCGGGACGAGCACCTACGAGCAGTACTTC	CASSLPGTSTYEQYF
TRBV19	TRBJ1-1	.	.	TGTGCCAGCGTCGGTTTTGGGAACACTGAAGCTTTCTTT	CASVGFGNTEAFF
TRBV19	TRBJ2-7	once	TRBD2	TGTGCCAGTAGTAGCCCGGGGCTAGCGGGAGTTCGGGAGCAGTACTTC	CASSSPGLAGVREQYF
TRBV4-1	TRBJ1-2	.	.	TGCGCCAGCAGCTTCGCAGGGGACTACACCTTC	CASSFAGDYTF